Below, 20 T cell receptor beta chains from the same sample are listed, as sequenced in a study of T cell repertoires in cytomegalovirus infection. TCRdb processed the reads anew with MiXCR; each CDR3 protein has one entry. This sample has about 310,000 distinct CDR3 sequences, with about a tenth found just once. Input material: PBMCs. The receptors stem from a human donor in good health (CMV status not recorded). Some clones in this sample may be carry-over from other donors' samples.

The rearrangement links TRBV11-1 to TRBJ2-7, with D hard to call. Germline V gene data show CDR1 as SGHAT and CDR2 as FQDESV (reference sequence). The CDR3 consists of 15 residues. V dropped 1 base and J dropped 1 base, with 11 bases sitting between them. Written as DNA, the CDR3 is TGTGCCAGCAGCTTAGACCCTTCCCCTTCCTACGAGCAGTACTTC. It encodes CASSLDPSPSYEQYF.

The chain employs TRBV20-1 and TRBJ2-3; D might be TRBD1 or TRBD2, each matching 5 bases. V lost 0 bases, J lost 1 base, and 17 bases lay in between. The CDR3 is 17 residues long. CDR1 DFQATT and CDR2 SNEGSKA come from the germline V gene (reference sequence). DNA of the CDR3: TGCAGTGCTAGAGATTGGGCCCCTGGGGGAGGCACAGATACGCAGTATTTT. Residues: CSARDWAPGGGTDTQYF.

In its sample, this clonotype was seen many times. The chain is built from TRBV7-2 and TRBJ2-5, with D uncertain. The CDR3 sequence is 14 residues long. Germline CDR1 and CDR2: SGHTA and FQGNSA. The germline V and J ends were trimmed by 2 bases and 5 bases, with 12 bases remaining between them. DNA of the CDR3: TGTGCCAGCAGCTTAAACCCGACTTGGGAGACCCAGTACTTC. This encodes CASSLNPTWETQYF.

This clonotype was observed at least ten times. The CDR3 is CASSPHTGETQYF. The CDR3 DNA reads TGTGCCAGCAGTCCTCATACCGGAGAGACCCAGTACTTC. The rearrangement links TRBV12-3 or TRBV12-4 to TRBJ2-5, with D uncertain. The length of the CDR3 is 13 residues. V was trimmed by 5 bases and J by 4 bases, leaving 11 bases between them.

This clonotype was found many times. The chain couples TRBV28 to TRBJ2-5; 14 bases line up with TRBD2. The CDR3 has 16 residues. CDR1 and CDR2 (germline): MDHEN, SYDVKM. V was pared by 3 bases and J by 5 bases, with 5 bases of the junction left unmatched. CDR3 sequence reads: CASSFWTSGGRETQYF. In nucleotides, the CDR3 is TGTGCCAGCAGTTTCTGGACTAGCGGGGGGCGGGAGACCCAGTACTTC.

This chain connects TRBV28 to TRBJ1-4, with D possibly matching TRBD1 (5 bases). In germline, CDR1 is MDHEN, CDR2 SYDVKM. With 2 bases removed from V and 8 bases from J, the gap between germline ends came to 15 bases. This CDR3 has 15 amino acids. Written as DNA, the CDR3 is TGTGCCAGCAGTTTAGGCGTCGCGCGGGGCGAAAAACTGTTTTTT. Translated: CASSLGVARGEKLFF.

This clonotype was recorded at least ten times. The chain employs TRBV19 and TRBJ1-1; D unresolved. Germline CDR1 is LNHDA and CDR2 is SQIVND (reference sequence). Trimming pared 4 bases from V and 3 bases from J, leaving 21 bases between. The CDR3 loop spans 17 amino acids. The CDR3 is CASSTSEGRFPHTEAFF. CDR3 nucleotide sequence: TGTGCCAGTAGTACCTCCGAGGGTCGGTTTCCCCACACTGAAGCTTTCTTT.

This clonotype was counted at least ten times. V gene TRBV7-2 combines with J gene TRBJ2-1, with 8 bases lining up with TRBD2. The CDR3 is made up of 16 amino acids. The trim removed 4 bases at V and 6 bases at J, leaving 11 bases unmatched. Germline lookup yields CDR1 SGHTA and CDR2 FQGNSA. CDR3 DNA sequence: TGTGCCAGCAGCTCCCGGAGTAGCGGGGCGAGCAATGAGCAGTTCTTC. This encodes CASSSRSSGASNEQFF.

This clonotype was counted many times. The V gene is TRBV7-9, the J gene TRBJ2-1; D is possibly TRBD1 (6 bases). This CDR3 is 16 amino acids long. Germline V CDR1 and CDR2: SEHNR, FQNEAQ (reference sequence). Trimming pared 2 bases from V and 0 bases from J, leaving 11 bases between. DNA of the CDR3: TGTGCCAGCAGCTTAAGAGACAGGAGCTCCTACAATGAGCAGTTCTTC. It is translated as CASSLRDRSSYNEQFF.

The chain employs TRBV5-1 and TRBJ2-6; D possibly corresponds to TRBD1 (6 bases). This CDR3 has 13 residues. Trimming removed 4 bases from V and 11 bases from J, with 13 bases in between. CDR1 SGHRS and CDR2 YFSETQ come from the germline V gene. CDR3 DNA: TGCGCCAGCAGCCCCAGGGGCCCCCACGTCCTGACTTTC. Protein: CASSPRGPHVLTF.

This clonotype appeared many times. This sequence joins TRBV7-3 and TRBJ2-5, with 11 bases fitting TRBD2. Germline loops: CDR1 SGHTA, CDR2 FQGTGA. V lost 5 bases to trimming and J lost 2 bases; unmatched junction nucleotides: 7. This CDR3 has 16 amino acids. This CDR3 is CASSLRLAGQQETQYF. In DNA, the CDR3 is TGTGCCAGCAGCCTCAGACTAGCGGGGCAACAAGAGACCCAGTACTTC.

The chain recombines TRBV20-1 with TRBJ1-1; unclear D gene. Trimming pared 6 bases from V and 4 bases from J, leaving 6 bases between. The CDR3 loop spans 10 amino acids. Germline V lookup: CDR1 DFQATT, CDR2 SNEGSKA (reference sequence). Here the CDR3 reads CSAWGTEAFF. DNA of the CDR3: TGCAGTGCCTGGGGCACTGAAGCTTTCTTT.

The sample holds many counts of this clonotype. This rearrangement joins TRBV7-2 to TRBJ2-1, with 11 positions matching TRBD2. Germline V CDR1 and CDR2: SGHTA, FQGNSA. Trimming at V came to 0 bases and at J to 4 bases, leaving 5 bases not matched to a gene. The CDR3 covers 17 residues. The CDR3 coding sequence is TGTGCCAGCAGCTTAGCTAGCGGGGGGGCCCGGTACAATGAGCAGTTCTTC. Translating it yields CASSLASGGARYNEQFF.

This clonotype was seen ten or more times. The chain is built from TRBV7-2 and TRBJ2-2, with D uncertain. Germline-derived CDR1 and CDR2 are SGHTA and FQGNSA. V lost 4 bases and J 4 bases, leaving 10 bases between the germline ends. The CDR3 extends over 14 amino acids. CDR3: CASSSRSPTGELFF. The CDR3 DNA follows: TGTGCCAGCAGCTCCAGAAGCCCCACCGGGGAGCTGTTTTTT.

This clonotype was picked up a small number of times. The chain carries TRBV19 and TRBJ1-1, with D unclear. The ends were cut back, 5 bases at V and 3 bases at J, with 25 bases in the middle. This CDR3 has 18 amino acids. The germline CDR1 and CDR2 sequences are LNHDA and SQIVND (reference sequence). The CDR3 bases are TGTGCCAGTAGTTCCACGGACTTCTGGACCCATCTGGACACTGAAGCTTTCTTT. Translated, it gives CASSSTDFWTHLDTEAFF.

This clonotype showed up just a few times. V gene TRBV12-3 or TRBV12-4 combines with J gene TRBJ2-1; D gene unclear. CDR3 size: 13 residues. V was trimmed by 6 bases and J by 1 base, leaving 7 bases between them. In DNA form, the CDR3 reads TGTGCCAGCAGCGTCCTTTCCTACAATGAGCAGTTCTTC. Encoded protein: CASSVLSYNEQFF.

This clonotype was counted ten times or more. V usage is TRBV28 and J usage is TRBJ1-1; no firm D call. Germline-derived CDR1 and CDR2 are MDHEN and SYDVKM. Trimming removed 7 bases at V and 5 bases at J, with 14 bases between. There are 13 residues in the CDR3. CDR3 sequence: CASTALGRTEAFF. The DNA for the CDR3 is TGTGCCAGCACCGCCTTAGGGAGAACTGAAGCTTTCTTT.

This clonotype was found many times. Here the CDR3 DNA reads TGTGCCACCAGCAGACCGGGACAGGGGATGAAGCTGTTTTTT. This gives the protein CATSRPGQGMKLFF. V usage is TRBV15 and J usage is TRBJ2-2; 10 nucleotides agree with TRBD1. Trimming cost V 2 bases and J 12 bases; bases outside gene matches: 6. The length of the CDR3 is 14 residues. The germline CDR1 and CDR2 sequences are LNHNV and YYDKDF (reference sequence).

This clonotype was detected many times. The chain uses TRBV7-2 and TRBJ2-2; 7 nucleotides align to TRBD2. The CDR3 is made up of 15 amino acids. The V segment lost 3 bases and the J segment 7 bases; nucleotides outside the gene matches: 8. From germline, CDR1 is SGHTA and CDR2 FQGNSA. This CDR3 is CASSFRLWEGGELFF. The CDR3 nucleotides are TGTGCCAGCAGCTTTCGTTTGTGGGAGGGCGGGGAGCTGTTTTTT. The variable domain in full, completed from reference TRBV7-2 and TRBJ2-2, reads GAGVSQSPSNKVTEKGKDVELRCDPISGHTALYWYRQSLGQGLEFLIYFQGNSAPDKSGLPSDRFSAERTGGSVSTLTIQRTQQEDSAVYLCASSFRLWEGGELFFGEGSRLTVL.

This clonotype was counted many times. J is TRBJ2-2 and V is TRBV19; either TRBD1 or TRBD2 may fit D (5 bases each). The CDR3 is 15 amino acids. In germline, CDR1 is LNHDA, CDR2 SQIVND (reference sequence). Between the trimmed V and J ends, which lost 4 bases and 0 bases, there was a span of 9 bases. CDR3 amino acids: CASSRDRSNTGELFF. The CDR3 DNA reads as TGTGCCAGTAGTAGGGACCGTTCGAACACCGGGGAGCTGTTTTTT.